The 20 T cell receptor beta chains below all came from one sample that was sequenced in a study of blood T cell repertoires in COVID-19. Profiling relied on immunoSEQ multiplex PCR, and the TCRdb table lists in-frame clones only, not all of them. The sample lists around 42,000 clones, under 85% seen once, with 12% in the top ten. The source material was peripheral blood. The receptors shown here come from a human donor in a cohort sampled during active COVID-19.

V is TRBV2 and J is TRBJ2-5; TRBD2 agrees at 14 bases. The V segment lost 7 bases and the J segment 7 bases; nucleotides outside the gene matches: 8. Germline CDR1 reads SNHLY; CDR2 reads FYNNEI. The CDR3 totals 15 residues. The CDR3 is CASNRGLAGAGTQYF. Written as DNA, the CDR3 is TGTGCCAGCAATCGGGGACTAGCGGGGGCCGGGACCCAGTACTTC.

This chain joins TRBV28 and TRBJ1-2; 9 positions match TRBD1. Germline V CDR1 and CDR2: MDHEN, SYDVKM. CDR3 length: 15 amino acids. Germline trimming cut 5 bases from V and 5 bases from J; bases unmatched to any gene: 9. In DNA, the CDR3 is TGTGCCAGCAGTCAACCGGGACAGGGTTATTATGGCTACACCTTC. This translates into CASSQPGQGYYGYTF.

The chain joins TRBV12-3 or TRBV12-4 to TRBJ1-6; D unclear. The CDR3 is 13 residues long. V was clipped by 5 bases and J by 9 bases, with 11 bases between them. The CDR3 here is CASSVEGGSPLHF. The DNA of the CDR3 is TGTGCCAGCAGTGTGGAGGGCGGTTCACCCCTCCACTTT.

This chain uses TRBV30 with TRBJ2-1; 10 bases match TRBD1. This CDR3 region has 14 residues. V lost 2 bases, J lost 4 bases, and 2 bases stayed unmatched. Germline V lookup: CDR1 GTSNPN, CDR2 SVGIG (reference sequence). The CDR3 DNA is TGTGCCTGGAGTACGGGACAGGGGTACAATGAGCAGTTCTTC. Its protein product is CAWSTGQGYNEQFF. The full variable domain, in which reference TRBV30 and TRBJ2-1 provide the parts outside the CDR3, is SQTIHQWPATLVQPVGSPLSLECTVEGTSNPNLYWYRQAAGRGLQLLFYSVGIGQISSEVPQNLSASRPQDRQFILSSKKLLLSDSGFYLCAWSTGQGYNEQFFGPGTRLTVL.

The rearrangement links TRBV28 to TRBJ2-4; TRBD1 might be the D (5 bases). The CDR3 consists of 16 residues. The V end lost 1 base, the J end lost 3 bases, and 13 bases lay between the germline ends. Germline V gives CDR1 MDHEN, CDR2 SYDVKM. CDR3 sequence reads: CASSLLAGLGKNIQYF. The CDR3 nucleotides read TGTGCCAGCAGTTTATTGGCAGGGCTAGGCAAAAACATTCAGTACTTC.

The rearrangement uses TRBV2 and TRBJ2-3; 9 bases are a match to TRBD1. This CDR3 comprises 16 residues. V lost 5 bases to trimming and J lost 7 bases; unmatched junction nucleotides: 13. The germline gives CDR1 SNHLY, CDR2 FYNNEI. CDR3 nucleotides: TGTGCCAGCAGTACCCGGGACAGGGAATTGAGGCATACGCAGTATTTT. Amino acids: CASSTRDRELRHTQYF.

The chain combines TRBV3-1 (or the pseudogene TRBV3-2) with TRBJ1-1, with unresolved D. There are 13 residues in the CDR3. The germline V and J ends were trimmed by 2 bases and 1 base, with 5 bases remaining between them. Germline lookup yields CDR1 LGHDT and CDR2 YNNKEL (reference sequence). The CDR3 spells CASSQRRNTEAFF. DNA of the CDR3: TGTGCCAGCAGCCAACGGAGGAACACTGAAGCTTTCTTT.

V and J are TRBV4-1 and TRBJ1-6, with D perhaps TRBD1 (6 bases). Per the germline V gene, CDR1 is MGHRA and CDR2 is YSYEKL. The V and J ends lost 3 bases and 9 bases respectively, with 12 bases between them. The CDR3 spans 14 residues. The CDR3 nucleotides read TGCGCCAGCAGCCAGGACAGCCAAATTTCACCCCTCCACTTT. Amino acids: CASSQDSQISPLHF.

The chain has TRBV27 and TRBJ2-5; 10 bases are a match to TRBD2. The CDR3 is 14 amino acids. Germline CDR1 is MNHEY and CDR2 is SMNVEV (reference sequence). The J segment lost 5 bases and the V segment lost 2 bases, leaving 2 bases of the junction unmatched. CDR3 coding DNA: TGTGCCAGCAGTTTAGAGCGGGGGGGGGAGACCCAGTACTTC. Amino acids: CASSLERGGETQYF.

This clone was observed a handful of times. This chain uses TRBV30 with TRBJ2-7, with D perhaps matching TRBD2 (5 bases). Germline CDR1 and CDR2: GTSNPN and SVGIG (reference sequence). The CDR3 loop spans 13 amino acids. Trimming cost V 0 bases and J 2 bases, with 8 bases left between them. CDR3 loop: CAWSVTGTYEQYF. The DNA of the CDR3 is TGTGCCTGGAGTGTTACGGGGACCTACGAGCAGTACTTC. The entire variable domain, with the rest obtained from reference TRBV30 and TRBJ2-7, is as follows: SQTIHQWPATLVQPVGSPLSLECTVEGTSNPNLYWYRQAAGRGLQLLFYSVGIGQISSEVPQNLSASRPQDRQFILSSKKLLLSDSGFYLCAWSVTGTYEQYFGPGTRLTVT.

V usage is TRBV30 and J usage is TRBJ2-3; D may be TRBD2 (5 bases). Per germline, CDR1 GTSNPN and CDR2 SVGIG (reference sequence). V gave up 3 bases and J gave up 6 bases, with 22 bases separating them. There are 16 residues in the CDR3. Here the CDR3 DNA reads TGTGCCTGGAGGACGTACCTAGCAAGTAACATCGATACGCAGTATTTT. As protein: CAWRTYLASNIDTQYF.

The genes are TRBV9 and TRBJ2-1; D might be TRBD2 (7 bases). Germline loops: CDR1 SGDLS, CDR2 YYNGEE. CDR3 length: 16 residues. V was clipped by 4 bases and J by 1 base, with 15 bases between them. The chain's CDR3 is CASSPGGALSYNEQFF. Written as DNA, the CDR3 is TGTGCCAGCAGCCCTGGGGGGGCCCTATCCTACAATGAGCAGTTCTTC.

The rearrangement uses TRBV19 and TRBJ2-7; 10 nucleotides line up with TRBD1. J lost 7 bases, V lost 5 bases, and 5 bases had no gene match. Germline lookup yields CDR1 LNHDA and CDR2 SQIVND (reference sequence). The CDR3 is made up of 13 amino acids. DNA of the CDR3: TGTGCCAGTAGTCCGGGACAGGGGAGGGAGCAGTACTTC. This translates into CASSPGQGREQYF.

The chain carries TRBV28 and TRBJ1-2, with a weak D call TRBD1 (5 bases). The CDR3 runs 15 residues. V was clipped by 3 bases and J by 4 bases, with 15 bases between them. Per the germline V gene, CDR1 is MDHEN and CDR2 is SYDVKM. The CDR3 region has the DNA TGTGCCAGCAGTTTGTCCCAGGGCCCGGGCTATGGCTACACCTTC. Its translation: CASSLSQGPGYGYTF.

This chain links TRBV28 with TRBJ2-1; D is unclear. Trimming removed 6 bases at V and 4 bases at J, with 19 bases between. The CDR3 has 16 amino acids. The germline V gene encodes CDR1 MDHEN and CDR2 SYDVKM. The CDR3 DNA reads TGTGCCAGCAGGCCGTTGGGCGCTTCGATATACAATGAGCAGTTCTTC. Translated: CASRPLGASIYNEQFF.

The V call is TRBV5-1, the J call TRBJ2-5; 9 positions match TRBD1. CDR1 and CDR2 (germline): SGHRS, YFSETQ. This CDR3 is 15 amino acids long. J lost 4 bases, V lost 4 bases, and 8 bases had no gene match. The CDR3 DNA is TGCGCCAGCAGCCCCCGGACAGGGGATGGAGAGACCCAGTACTTC. This codes for CASSPRTGDGETQYF.

The CDR3 loop is CASSLGAGGSYEQYF. As DNA, the CDR3 is TGCGCCAGCAGCTTGGGAGCAGGGGGCTCCTACGAGCAGTACTTC. This rearrangement joins TRBV5-1 to TRBJ2-7, with 7 bases aligning to TRBD1. The CDR3 is 15 amino acids. The V gene end was trimmed by 0 bases and the J gene end by 0 bases; junction bases not matched to a gene: 3. Germline loops: CDR1 SGHRS, CDR2 YFSETQ.

The CDR3 DNA is TGCGCCAGCAGCCAAGATAGTAATGATAATTCACCCCTCCACTTT. This sequence encodes CASSQDSNDNSPLHF. V gene TRBV4-3 combines with J gene TRBJ1-6; D is unresolved. Germline V lookup: CDR1 LGHNA, CDR2 YSLEER. The V end lost 0 bases, the J end lost 5 bases, and 8 bases lay between the germline ends. The CDR3 sequence is 15 residues long.

V gene TRBV4-1 combines with J gene TRBJ2-7; possibly TRBD1 for D (5 bases). Trimming left V 4 bases short and J 0 bases short, with 13 bases between. The CDR3 consists of 15 residues. Germline CDR1 MGHRA, CDR2 YSYEKL. CDR3 loop: CASSLGPRVSYEQYF. The CDR3 bases are TGCGCCAGCAGCCTGGGGCCCAGGGTCTCCTACGAGCAGTACTTC.

The V and J genes are TRBV3-1 (or the pseudogene TRBV3-2) and TRBJ2-6; no definite D call. Germline CDR1 is LGHDT and CDR2 is YNNKEL (reference sequence). V lost 1 base and J 4 bases, leaving 8 bases between the germline ends. This CDR3 has 15 residues. As DNA, the CDR3 is TGTGCCAGCAGCCAAGGGCATTTAGGGGCCAACGTCCTGACTTTC. Residues: CASSQGHLGANVLTF.